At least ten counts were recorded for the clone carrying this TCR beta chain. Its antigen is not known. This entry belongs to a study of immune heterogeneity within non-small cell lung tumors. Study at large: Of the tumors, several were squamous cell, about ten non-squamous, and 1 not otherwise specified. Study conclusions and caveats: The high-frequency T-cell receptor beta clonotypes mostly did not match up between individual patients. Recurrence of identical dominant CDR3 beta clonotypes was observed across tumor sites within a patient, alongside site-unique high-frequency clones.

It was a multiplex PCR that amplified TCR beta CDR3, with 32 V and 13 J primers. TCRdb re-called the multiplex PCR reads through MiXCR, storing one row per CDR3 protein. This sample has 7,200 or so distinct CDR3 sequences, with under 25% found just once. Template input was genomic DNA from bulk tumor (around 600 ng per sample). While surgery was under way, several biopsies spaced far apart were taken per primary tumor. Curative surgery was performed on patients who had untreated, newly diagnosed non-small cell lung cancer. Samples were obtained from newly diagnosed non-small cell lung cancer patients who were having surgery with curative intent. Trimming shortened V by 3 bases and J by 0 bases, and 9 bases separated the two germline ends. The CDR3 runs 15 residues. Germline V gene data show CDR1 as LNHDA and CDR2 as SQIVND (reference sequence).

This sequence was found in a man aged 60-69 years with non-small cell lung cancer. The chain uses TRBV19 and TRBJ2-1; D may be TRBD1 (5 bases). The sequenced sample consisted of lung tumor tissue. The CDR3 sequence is CASSIQTASYNEQFF. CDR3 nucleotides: TGTGCCAGTAGTATTCAGACAGCCTCCTACAATGAGCAGTTCTTC. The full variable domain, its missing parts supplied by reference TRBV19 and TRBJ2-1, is DGGITQSPKYLFRKEGQNVTLSCEQNLNHDAMYWYRQDPGQGLRLIYYSQIVNDFQKGDIAEGYSVSREKKESFPLTVTSAQKNPTAFYLCASSIQTASYNEQFFGPGTRLTVL.